Shown below are 2 T cell receptor beta chains from a single sample sequenced in a study of OX40 agonist ivuxolimab in advanced cancers. Only in-frame clones appear in the TCRdb table, and some are missing; sequencing was by immunoSEQ multiplex PCR. There are 20,000 or so clones in the sample; approximately 86% occur only once, and about 16% lies in the top ten. The sample was CD4+ or CD8+ T cells sorted from blood, taken in a trial of the OX40 agonist ivuxolimab. The receptors originated from an adult with an advanced solid tumor such as melanoma, head and neck, liver or kidney cancer.

This clone was seen just once. The chain has TRBV15 and TRBJ2-5; D might be TRBD1 or TRBD2, each matching 5 bases. CDR1 LNHNV and CDR2 YYDKDF come from the germline V gene (reference sequence). The CDR3 has 17 residues. The V end lost 7 bases, the J end lost 3 bases, and 24 bases lay between the germline ends. CDR3 in amino acids: CATKPNAWGSGKETQYF. The CDR3 region has the DNA TGTGCCACCAAACCGAACGCCTGGGGGAGCGGAAAAGAGACCCAGTACTTC.

J is TRBJ2-7 and V is TRBV5-4; 7 bases map to TRBD2. The V gene end was trimmed by 3 bases and the J gene end by 4 bases; junction bases not matched to a gene: 13. In germline, CDR1 is SGHNT, CDR2 YYREEE (reference sequence). The CDR3 contains 16 residues. As DNA, the CDR3 is TGTGCCAGCAGCTCCCTCGGTCGGGAGGTCCAGTACGAGCAGTACTTC. Translating it yields CASSSLGREVQYEQYF.